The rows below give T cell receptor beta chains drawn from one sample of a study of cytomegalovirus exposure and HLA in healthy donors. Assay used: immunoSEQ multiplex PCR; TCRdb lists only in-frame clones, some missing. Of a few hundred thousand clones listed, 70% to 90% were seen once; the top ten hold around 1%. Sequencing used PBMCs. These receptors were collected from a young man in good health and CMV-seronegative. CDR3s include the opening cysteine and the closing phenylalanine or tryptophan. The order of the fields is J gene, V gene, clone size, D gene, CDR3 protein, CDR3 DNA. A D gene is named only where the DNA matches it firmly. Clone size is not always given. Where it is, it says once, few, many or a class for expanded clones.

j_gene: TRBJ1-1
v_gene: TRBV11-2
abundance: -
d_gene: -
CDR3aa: CASSQGASLNTEAFF
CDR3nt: TGTGCCAGCAGCCAAGGGGCGAGTCTGAACACTGAAGCTTTCTTT

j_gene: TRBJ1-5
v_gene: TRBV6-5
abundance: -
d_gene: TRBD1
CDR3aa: CASSSYTGGYQPQHF
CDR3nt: TGTGCCAGCAGTTCATATACAGGGGGTTATCAGCCCCAGCATTTT

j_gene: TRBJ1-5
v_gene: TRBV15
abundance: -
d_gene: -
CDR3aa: CATSSNPGRSNLEPQHF
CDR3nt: TGTGCCACCTCCAGCAATCCAGGCCGATCGAATCTGGAGCCCCAGCATTTT

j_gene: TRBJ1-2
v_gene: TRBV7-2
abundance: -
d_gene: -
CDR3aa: CASSLGVTGYGYTF
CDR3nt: TGTGCCAGCAGCTTAGGGGTTACGGGTTATGGCTACACCTTC

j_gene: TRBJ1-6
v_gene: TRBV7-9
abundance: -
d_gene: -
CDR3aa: CASSSPDPGDNSPLHF
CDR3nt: TGTGCCAGCAGCTCCCCAGATCCAGGGGATAATTCACCCCTCCACTTT

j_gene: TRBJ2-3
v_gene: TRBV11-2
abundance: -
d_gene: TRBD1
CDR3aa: CASSTRQGRTDTQYF
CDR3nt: TGTGCCAGCAGCACCCGACAGGGGAGAACAGATACGCAGTATTTT

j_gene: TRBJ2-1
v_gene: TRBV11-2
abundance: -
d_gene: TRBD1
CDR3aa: CASSVDRGAYNEQFF
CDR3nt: TGTGCCAGCAGTGTGGACAGGGGAGCCTACAATGAGCAGTTCTTC

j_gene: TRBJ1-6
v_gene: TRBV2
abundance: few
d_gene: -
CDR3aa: CASSERGKPLHF
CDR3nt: TGTGCCAGCAGTGAAAGGGGGAAGCCCCTCCACTTT

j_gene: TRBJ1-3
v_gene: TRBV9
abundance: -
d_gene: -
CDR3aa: CASRSAGTIYF
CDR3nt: TGTGCCAGCAGATCCGCCGGGACTATATATTTT

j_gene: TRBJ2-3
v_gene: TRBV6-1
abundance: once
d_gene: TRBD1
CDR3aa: CASRTGAETDTQYF
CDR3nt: TGTGCCAGCCGGACAGGGGCTGAGACAGATACGCAGTATTTT

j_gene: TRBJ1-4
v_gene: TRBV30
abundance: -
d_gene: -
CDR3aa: CAWSPTVNEKLFF
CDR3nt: TGTGCCTGGAGTCCTACAGTTAATGAAAAACTGTTTTTT

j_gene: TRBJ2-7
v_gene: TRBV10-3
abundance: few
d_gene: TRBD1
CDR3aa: CAISDREYEQYF
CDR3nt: TGTGCCATCAGCGACAGGGAATACGAGCAGTACTTC

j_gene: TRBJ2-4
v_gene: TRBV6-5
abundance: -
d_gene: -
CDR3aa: CASRGGKNIQYF
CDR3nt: TGTGCCAGCAGGGGGGGTAAAAACATTCAGTACTTC

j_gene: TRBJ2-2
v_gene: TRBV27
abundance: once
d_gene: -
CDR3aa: CASRELVRTGELFF
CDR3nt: TGTGCCAGCAGGGAACTTGTGCGGACCGGGGAGCTGTTTTTT

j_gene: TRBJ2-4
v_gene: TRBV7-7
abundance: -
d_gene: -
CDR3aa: CASSLAQLAVGRRRIQYF
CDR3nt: TGTGCCAGCAGCTTAGCCCAGTTAGCGGTTGGGAGACGAAGAATTCAGTACTTC

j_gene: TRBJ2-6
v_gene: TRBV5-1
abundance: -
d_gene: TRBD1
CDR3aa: CASSLRDRGSSGANVLTF
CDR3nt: TGCGCCAGCAGCTTAAGGGACAGGGGAAGCTCTGGGGCCAACGTCCTGACTTTC

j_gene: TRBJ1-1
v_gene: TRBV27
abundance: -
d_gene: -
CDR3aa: CASRPRRALNTEAFF
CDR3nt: TGTGCCAGTCGACCCCGCAGGGCGTTGAACACTGAAGCTTTCTTT

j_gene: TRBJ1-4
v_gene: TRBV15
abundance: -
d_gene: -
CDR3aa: CATSRDLREKKLFF
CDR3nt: TGTGCCACCAGCAGAGATTTGAGAGAGAAAAAACTGTTTTTT

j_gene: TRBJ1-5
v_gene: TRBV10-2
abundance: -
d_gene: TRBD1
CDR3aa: CASSEAGGGQPQHF
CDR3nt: TGCGCCAGCAGTGAGGCAGGGGGAGGTCAGCCCCAGCATTTT

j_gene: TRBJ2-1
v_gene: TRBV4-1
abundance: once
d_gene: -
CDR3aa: CASSQEIGTTTIGLF
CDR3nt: TGCGCCAGCAGCCAAGAAATCGGGACAACAACGATCGGGCTCTTC

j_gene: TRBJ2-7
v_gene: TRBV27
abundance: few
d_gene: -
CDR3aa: CASSPPAGGEQYF
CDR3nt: TGTGCCAGCAGTCCCCCGGCAGGAGGGGAGCAGTACTTC

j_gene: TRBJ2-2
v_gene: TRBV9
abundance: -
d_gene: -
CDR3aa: CASSGGRGNTGELFF
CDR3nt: TGTGCCAGCAGCGGTGGGCGGGGGAACACCGGGGAGCTGTTTTTT

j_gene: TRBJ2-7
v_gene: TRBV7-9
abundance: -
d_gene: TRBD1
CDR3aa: CASSFRDRGPEQYF
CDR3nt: TGTGCCAGCAGCTTCCGGGACAGGGGGCCAGAGCAGTACTTC

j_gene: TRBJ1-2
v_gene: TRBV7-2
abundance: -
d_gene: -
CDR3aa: CASSSPKLLGYTF
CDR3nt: TGTGCCAGCAGCTCCCCGAAACTGTTGGGCTACACCTTC

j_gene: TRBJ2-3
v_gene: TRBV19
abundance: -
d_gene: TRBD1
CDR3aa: CASSIGQGAGRSDTQYF
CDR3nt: TGTGCCAGTAGTATCGGACAGGGGGCGGGAAGGTCAGATACGCAGTATTTT

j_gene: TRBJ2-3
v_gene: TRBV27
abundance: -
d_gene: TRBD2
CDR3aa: CASSFRGWTSGSSTDTQYF
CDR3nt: TGTGCCAGCAGTTTCCGGGGCTGGACTAGCGGGTCTAGCACAGATACGCAGTATTTT

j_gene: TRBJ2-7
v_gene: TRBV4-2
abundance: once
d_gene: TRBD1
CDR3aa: CASSPQGGGIHEQYF
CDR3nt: TGTGCCAGCAGCCCACAGGGGGGTGGGATACACGAGCAGTACTTC

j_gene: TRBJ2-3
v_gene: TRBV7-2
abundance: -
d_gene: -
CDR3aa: CASSTQGPGSTDTQYF
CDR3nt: TGTGCCAGCAGCACACAGGGTCCTGGATCCACAGATACGCAGTATTTT

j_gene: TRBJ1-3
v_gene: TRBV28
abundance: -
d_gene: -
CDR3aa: CASRGGYGNTIYF
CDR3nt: TGTGCCAGCAGGGGAGGATACGGAAACACCATATATTTT